Shown below are 21 T cell receptor beta chains from a single sample sequenced in a study of blood T cell repertoires in COVID-19. TCRdb keeps only in-frame clones here, not all; method: immunoSEQ multiplex PCR. The table lists fewer than 85,000 clones, approximately 80% of them singletons, with around 6.9% in the top ten. Material for sequencing was peripheral blood. The receptors originated from a young man with COVID-19, enrolled during active disease.

This chain links TRBV3-1 (or the pseudogene TRBV3-2) with TRBJ1-2; possibly TRBD1 for D (6 bases). The CDR3 totals 14 residues. Germline CDR1 and CDR2: LGHDT and YNNKEL (reference sequence). V was clipped by 4 bases and J by 8 bases, with 17 bases between them. The CDR3 is CASSLHFGQNGYTF. CDR3 sequence (DNA): TGTGCCAGCAGCCTCCATTTTGGACAGAACGGCTACACCTTC.

This chain connects TRBV19 to TRBJ2-2; maybe TRBD1 (5 bases). V lost 5 bases, J lost 2 bases, and 9 bases lay in between. Germline V lookup: CDR1 LNHDA, CDR2 SQIVND (reference sequence). CDR3 size: 14 residues. This CDR3 reads CASSPTANTGELFF. Written as DNA, the CDR3 is TGTGCCAGTAGTCCGACAGCCAACACCGGGGAGCTGTTTTTT.

This sequence joins TRBV3-1 (or the pseudogene TRBV3-2) and TRBJ1-1, with D possibly matching TRBD1 (5 bases). This CDR3 comprises 12 residues. V gave up 10 bases and J gave up 2 bases, with 11 bases separating them. Germline lookup yields CDR1 LGHDT and CDR2 YNNKEL (reference sequence). CDR3 bases: TGTGCCACCGGACACTTAAACACTGAAGCTTTCTTT. This translates into CATGHLNTEAFF.

The table lists this clone with a few counts. The chain carries TRBV10-1 and TRBJ2-7, with 12 bases identical to TRBD2. This CDR3 has 14 residues. Germline lookup yields CDR1 WNHNN and CDR2 SYGVQD (reference sequence). Trimming removed 4 bases from V and 5 bases from J; junction bases left unmatched: 3. In DNA form, the CDR3 reads TGCGCCAGCAGTGTGGCTAGCGGGAGGGACGAGCAGTACTTC. The encoded protein is CASSVASGRDEQYF.

This clone was seen a single time. The V call is TRBV29-1, the J call TRBJ2-7; D uncertain. Germline V gene lookup returns CDR1 SQVTM and CDR2 ANQGSEA. This CDR3 is 12 amino acids long. V lost 4 bases and J 0 bases, leaving 7 bases between the germline ends. The CDR3 spells CSVVVSSYEQYF. The CDR3 DNA reads TGCAGCGTTGTCGTTAGCTCCTACGAGCAGTACTTC.

The V and J genes are TRBV11-2 and TRBJ2-2; tentatively, D is TRBD2 (5 bases). V was trimmed by 3 bases and J by 7 bases, leaving 6 bases between them. Germline assignment: CDR1 SGHAT and CDR2 FQNNGV. This CDR3 has 12 amino acids. This CDR3 reads CASSFEGGELFF. CDR3 DNA sequence: TGTGCCAGCAGCTTTGAGGGCGGGGAGCTGTTTTTT.

The V gene is TRBV19, the J gene TRBJ1-6, with TRBD1 matching 11 bases. V lost 4 bases and J lost 7; bases outside the gene matches: 3. The germline V gene has CDR1 LNHDA and CDR2 SQIVND (reference sequence). This CDR3 is built from 15 residues. The CDR3 DNA is TGTGCCAGTAGTACCTGGGACAGGGGGAATTCACCCCTCCACTTT. Its protein product is CASSTWDRGNSPLHF. Together with reference TRBV19 and TRBJ1-6, the CDR3 gives the full variable domain: DGGITQSPKYLFRKEGQNVTLSCEQNLNHDAMYWYRQDPGQGLRLIYYSQIVNDFQKGDIAEGYSVSREKKESFPLTVTSAQKNPTAFYLCASSTWDRGNSPLHFGNGTRLTVT.

The rearrangement joins TRBV28 to TRBJ2-3, with a possible D match to TRBD1 (6 bases). Between the trimmed V and J ends, which lost 6 bases and 3 bases, there was a span of 22 bases. The CDR3 covers 17 residues. The germline CDR1 and CDR2 sequences are MDHEN and SYDVKM. The CDR3 protein is CASSYELRQDRTDTQYF. CDR3 bases: TGTGCCAGCAGCTATGAACTAAGACAGGATAGGACAGATACGCAGTATTTT.

This clone was seen repeatedly, ten times or more. The chain couples TRBV6-4 to TRBJ2-3, with 10 bases that match TRBD2. V dropped 2 bases and J dropped 0; count of bases not matched to a gene: 2. The germline CDR1 and CDR2 sequences are MRHNA and SNTAGT. This CDR3 comprises 16 residues. The CDR3 DNA reads TGTGCCAGCAGTGACGGGACTAGCGATAGCACAGATACGCAGTATTTT. Translation: CASSDGTSDSTDTQYF.

This clone has just one count. J is TRBJ2-5 and V is TRBV18; D is unresolved. The germline V gene encodes CDR1 KGHSH and CDR2 LQKENI. The CDR3 totals 13 residues. V dropped 5 bases and J dropped 2 bases, with 9 bases sitting between them. The CDR3: CASSSPTQETQYF. DNA of the CDR3: TGTGCCAGCTCATCTCCAACTCAAGAGACCCAGTACTTC.

V usage is TRBV6-5 and J usage is TRBJ2-7; D not resolved. In germline, CDR1 is MNHEY, CDR2 SVGAGI. The germline V and J ends were trimmed by 9 bases and 0 bases, with 18 bases remaining between them. The CDR3 is 15 amino acids. In DNA, the CDR3 is TGTGCCAGTCTCTCGCGGAGTCCGGGCTCCTACGAGCAGTACTTC. Amino acids: CASLSRSPGSYEQYF.

This chain joins TRBV30 and TRBJ1-6, with unresolved D. Germline lookup yields CDR1 GTSNPN and CDR2 SVGIG (reference sequence). Trimming removed 4 bases from V and 3 bases from J, with 10 bases in between. The CDR3 contains 14 residues. CDR3 DNA: TGTGCCTGGAAGCCCCGAAACTATAATTCACCCCTCCACTTT. Its translation is CAWKPRNYNSPLHF.

V and J are TRBV2 and TRBJ2-1, with 8 bases that match TRBD2. The V gene's germline CDR1 is SNHLY and CDR2 FYNNEI. V was pared by 11 bases and J by 3 bases, with 3 bases of the junction left unmatched. The CDR3 is 12 amino acids. The CDR3 protein is CAGGTSYNEQFF. CDR3 in DNA: TGTGCCGGAGGGACTAGCTACAATGAGCAGTTCTTC.

The chain has TRBV4-2 and TRBJ2-4, with 13 bases identical to TRBD2. Germline loops: CDR1 LGHNA, CDR2 YNFKEQ. The V segment lost 4 bases and the J segment 3 bases; nucleotides outside the gene matches: 6. This CDR3 region has 17 residues. CDR3 DNA sequence: TGTGCCAGCAGCCCACTAGCGGGAGGGCCCGACAAAAACATTCAGTACTTC. Amino acids: CASSPLAGGPDKNIQYF.

V and J are TRBV7-2 and TRBJ2-1, with D perhaps TRBD2 (6 bases). The CDR3 is 13 residues long. CDR1 SGHTA and CDR2 FQGNSA come from the germline V gene. V shed 3 bases and J shed 9 bases, with 12 bases lying between them. The CDR3 here is CASSFAGGSEQFF. CDR3 bases: TGTGCCAGCAGCTTTGCTGGGGGGTCTGAGCAGTTCTTC.

The chain joins TRBV15 to TRBJ2-3; 8 nucleotides line up with TRBD1. After removal of 2 bases from V and 3 bases from J, the junction contained 7 bases not matched to a gene. Germline CDR1 LNHNV, CDR2 YYDKDF (reference sequence). The CDR3 extends over 16 amino acids. The DNA of the CDR3 is TGTGCCACCAGCAGAAACAGGGGGGCTTTTACAGATACGCAGTATTTT. The encoded protein is CATSRNRGAFTDTQYF.

This rearrangement joins TRBV6-4 to TRBJ2-1; 9 bases line up with TRBD2. The ends lost 5 bases at V and 9 bases at J; junction bases unmatched: 8. In germline, CDR1 is MRHNA, CDR2 SNTAGT. This CDR3 spans 14 amino acids. The DNA of the CDR3 is TGTGCCAGCAGTTATATAGCGGGAGACTCTGAGCAGTTCTTC. Amino acid sequence: CASSYIAGDSEQFF.

This clone has just one count. In DNA form, the CDR3 reads TGTGCCAGCCGTCCCCCGAACACTGAAGCTTTCTTT. Translated: CASRPPNTEAFF. The rearrangement joins TRBV28 to TRBJ1-1; no definite D call. Germline assignment: CDR1 MDHEN and CDR2 SYDVKM. V lost 8 bases, J lost 1 base, and 8 bases lay in between. The CDR3 is 12 residues long.

The chain couples TRBV27 to TRBJ2-1; 7 bases agree with TRBD1. Losses at the gene ends were 8 bases for V and 4 bases for J; bases not matched to a gene: 5. Looked up from germline, CDR1 is MNHEY and CDR2 is SMNVEV (reference sequence). The CDR3 covers 13 residues. The CDR3 DNA reads as TGTGCCAGCCGGGACAGTATATACAATGAGCAGTTCTTC. Residues: CASRDSIYNEQFF.

V and J are TRBV3-1 (or the pseudogene TRBV3-2) and TRBJ2-7; D not certain. The germline CDR1 and CDR2 sequences are LGHDT and YNNKEL (reference sequence). V lost 0 bases, J lost 0 bases, and 15 bases lay in between. This CDR3 has 17 amino acids. CDR3 sequence reads: CASSQDLSRKISYEQYF. The CDR3 bases are TGTGCCAGCAGCCAAGATCTATCGCGGAAGATCTCCTACGAGCAGTACTTC.

The rearrangement links TRBV30 to TRBJ2-1; the match to TRBD1 covers 9 bases. V shed 4 bases, J shed 9 bases, and the junction held 4 bases outside the gene matches. This CDR3 has 12 amino acids. CDR1 and CDR2 from the germline V gene are GTSNPN and SVGIG (reference sequence). The CDR3 DNA is TGTGCCTGGAACAGGGGGCGGGGTGAGCAGTTCTTC. Translated, it gives CAWNRGRGEQFF.